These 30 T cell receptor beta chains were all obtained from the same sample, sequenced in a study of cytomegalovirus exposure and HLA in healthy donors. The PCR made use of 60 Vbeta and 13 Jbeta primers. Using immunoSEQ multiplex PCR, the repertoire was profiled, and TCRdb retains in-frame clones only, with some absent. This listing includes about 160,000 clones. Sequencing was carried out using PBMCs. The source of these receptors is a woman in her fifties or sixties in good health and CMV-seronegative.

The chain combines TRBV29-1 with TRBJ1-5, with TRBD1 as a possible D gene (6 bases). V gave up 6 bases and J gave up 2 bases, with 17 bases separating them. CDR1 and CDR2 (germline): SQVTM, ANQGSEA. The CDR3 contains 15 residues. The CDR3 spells CSVPAVAGGNQPQHF. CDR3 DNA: TGCAGCGTCCCTGCGGTGGCAGGGGGCAATCAGCCCCAGCATTTT.

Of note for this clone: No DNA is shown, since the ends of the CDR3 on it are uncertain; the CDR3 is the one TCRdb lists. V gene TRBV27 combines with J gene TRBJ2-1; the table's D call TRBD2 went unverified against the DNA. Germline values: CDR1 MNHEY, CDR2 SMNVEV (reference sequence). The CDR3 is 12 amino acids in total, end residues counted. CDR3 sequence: CASSSSGNEQFF.

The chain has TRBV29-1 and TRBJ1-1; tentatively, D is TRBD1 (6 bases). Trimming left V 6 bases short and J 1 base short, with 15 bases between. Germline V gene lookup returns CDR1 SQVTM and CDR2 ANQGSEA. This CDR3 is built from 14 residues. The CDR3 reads CSVRLGQTNTEAFF. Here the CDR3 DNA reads TGCAGCGTACGTTTAGGACAGACGAACACTGAAGCTTTCTTT.

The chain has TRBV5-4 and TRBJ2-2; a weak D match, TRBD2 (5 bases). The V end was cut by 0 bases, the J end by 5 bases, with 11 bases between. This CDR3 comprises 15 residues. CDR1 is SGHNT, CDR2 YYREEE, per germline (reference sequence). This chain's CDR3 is CASSLDGKGTGELFF. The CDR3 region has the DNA TGTGCCAGCAGCTTGGACGGGAAAGGGACCGGGGAGCTGTTTTTT.

The CDR3 is CASSTLRLAGGVYQETQYF. CDR3 DNA: TGTGCCAGCAGCACCCTCAGACTAGCGGGGGGCGTGTACCAAGAGACCCAGTACTTC. The chain links TRBV5-6 to TRBJ2-5, with TRBD2 matching 13 bases. V shed 4 bases, J shed 0 bases, and the junction held 12 bases outside the gene matches. CDR3 size: 19 residues. Germline CDR1 is SGHDT and CDR2 is YYEEEE.

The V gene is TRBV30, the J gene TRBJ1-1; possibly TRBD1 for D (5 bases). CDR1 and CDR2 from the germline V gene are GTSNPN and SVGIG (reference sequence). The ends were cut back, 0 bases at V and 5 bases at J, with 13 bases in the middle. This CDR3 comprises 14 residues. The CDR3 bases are TGTGCCTGGAGTGTCCGGACACGGAGAACTGAAGCTTTCTTT. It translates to CAWSVRTRRTEAFF.

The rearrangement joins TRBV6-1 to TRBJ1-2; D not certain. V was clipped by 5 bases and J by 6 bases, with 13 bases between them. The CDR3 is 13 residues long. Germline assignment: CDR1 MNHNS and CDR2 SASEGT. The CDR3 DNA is TGTGCCAGCAGTCAGTGGTCCGGGAATGGCTACACCTTC. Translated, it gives CASSQWSGNGYTF.

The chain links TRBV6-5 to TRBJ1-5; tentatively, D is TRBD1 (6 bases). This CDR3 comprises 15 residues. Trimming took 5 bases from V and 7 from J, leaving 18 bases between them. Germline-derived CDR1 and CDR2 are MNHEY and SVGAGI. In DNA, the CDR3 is TGTGCCAGCAGTGGGACGACAGGAGCCAGGCAGCCCCAGCATTTT. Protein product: CASSGTTGARQPQHF.

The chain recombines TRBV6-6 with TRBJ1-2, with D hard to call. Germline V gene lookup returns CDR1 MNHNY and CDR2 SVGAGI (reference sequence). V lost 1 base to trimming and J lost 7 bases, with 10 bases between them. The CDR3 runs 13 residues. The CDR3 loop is CASSYYLQAGYTF. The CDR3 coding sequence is TGTGCCAGCAGTTACTACTTGCAGGCTGGCTACACCTTC.

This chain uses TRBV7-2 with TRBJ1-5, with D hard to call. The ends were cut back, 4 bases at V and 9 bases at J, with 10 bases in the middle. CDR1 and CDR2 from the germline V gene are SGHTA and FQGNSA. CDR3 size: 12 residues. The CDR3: CASSSPLLPQHF. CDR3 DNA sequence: TGTGCCAGCAGCTCCCCCCTTTTGCCCCAGCATTTT.

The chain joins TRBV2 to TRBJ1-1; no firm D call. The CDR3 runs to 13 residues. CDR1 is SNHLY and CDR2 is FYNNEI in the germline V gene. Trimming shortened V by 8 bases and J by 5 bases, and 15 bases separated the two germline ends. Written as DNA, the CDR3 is TGTGCCAGCGGTTACGGGAGGAATACTGAAGCTTTCTTT. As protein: CASGYGRNTEAFF. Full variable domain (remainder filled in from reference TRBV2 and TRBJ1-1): EPEVTQTPSHQVTQMGQEVILRCVPISNHLYFYWYRQILGQKVEFLVSFYNNEISEKSEIFDDQFSVERPDGSNFTLKIRSTKLEDSAMYFCASGYGRNTEAFFGQGTRLTVV.

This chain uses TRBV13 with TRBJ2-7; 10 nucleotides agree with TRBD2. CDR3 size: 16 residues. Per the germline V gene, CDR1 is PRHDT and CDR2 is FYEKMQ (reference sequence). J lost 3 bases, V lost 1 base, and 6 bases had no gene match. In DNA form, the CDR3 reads TGTGCCAGCAGCTTAGACGGTAGCGGGGGGATCTACGAGCAGTACTTC. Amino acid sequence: CASSLDGSGGIYEQYF.

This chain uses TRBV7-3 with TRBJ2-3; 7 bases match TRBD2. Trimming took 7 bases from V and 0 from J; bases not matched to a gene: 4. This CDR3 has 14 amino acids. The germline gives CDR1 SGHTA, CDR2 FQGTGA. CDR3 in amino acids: CASKASGSTDTQYF. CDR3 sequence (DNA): TGTGCCAGCAAGGCTAGCGGAAGCACAGATACGCAGTATTTT. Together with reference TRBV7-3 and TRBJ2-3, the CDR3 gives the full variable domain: GAGVSQTPSNKVTEKGKYVELRCDPISGHTALYWYRQSLGQGPEFLIYFQGTGAADDSGLPNDRFFAVRPEGSVSTLKIQRTERGDSAVYLCASKASGSTDTQYFGPGTRLTVL.

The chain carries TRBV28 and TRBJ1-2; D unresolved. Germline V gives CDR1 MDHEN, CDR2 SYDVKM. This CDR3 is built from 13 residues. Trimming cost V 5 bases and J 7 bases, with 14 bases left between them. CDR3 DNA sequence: TGTGCCAGCAGTCCGGTGAGATCTTCTGGCTACACCTTC. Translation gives CASSPVRSSGYTF.

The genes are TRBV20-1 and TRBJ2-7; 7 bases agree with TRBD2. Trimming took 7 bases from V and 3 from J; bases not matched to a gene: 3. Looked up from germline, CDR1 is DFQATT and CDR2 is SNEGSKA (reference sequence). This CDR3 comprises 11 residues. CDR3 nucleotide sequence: TGCAGTGTAGGCGGGAGCTACGAGCAGTACTTC. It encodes CSVGGSYEQYF.

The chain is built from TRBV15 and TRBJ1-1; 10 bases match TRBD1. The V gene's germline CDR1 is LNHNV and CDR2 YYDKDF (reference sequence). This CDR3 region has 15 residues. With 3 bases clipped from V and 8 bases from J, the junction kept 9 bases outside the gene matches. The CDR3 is CATSRGDRGVSEAFF. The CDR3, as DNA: TGTGCCACCAGCAGGGGGGACAGGGGAGTATCCGAAGCTTTCTTT. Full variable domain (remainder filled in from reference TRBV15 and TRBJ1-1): DAMVIQNPRYQVTQFGKPVTLSCSQTLNHNVMYWYQQKSSQAPKLLFHYYDKDFNNEADTPDNFQSRRPNTSFCFLDIRSPGLGDTAMYLCATSRGDRGVSEAFFGQGTRLTVV.

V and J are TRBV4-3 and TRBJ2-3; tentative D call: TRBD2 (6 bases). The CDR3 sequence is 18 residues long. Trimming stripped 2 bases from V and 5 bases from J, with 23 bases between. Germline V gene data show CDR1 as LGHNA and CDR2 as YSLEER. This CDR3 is CASSQSITWEDLGDTQYF. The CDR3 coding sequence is TGCGCCAGCAGCCAAAGCATTACGTGGGAGGATCTGGGAGATACGCAGTATTTT.

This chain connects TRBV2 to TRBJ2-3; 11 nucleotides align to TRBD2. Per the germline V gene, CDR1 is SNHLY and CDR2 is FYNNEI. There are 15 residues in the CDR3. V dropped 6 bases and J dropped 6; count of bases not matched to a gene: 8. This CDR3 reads CASRGSGRARDTQYF. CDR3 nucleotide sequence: TGTGCCAGCAGAGGTAGCGGGAGGGCCCGGGATACGCAGTATTTT.

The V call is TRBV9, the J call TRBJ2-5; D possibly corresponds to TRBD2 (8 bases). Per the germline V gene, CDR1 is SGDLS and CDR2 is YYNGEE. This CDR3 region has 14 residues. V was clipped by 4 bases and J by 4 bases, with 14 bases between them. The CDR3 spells CASSSGGTRETQYF. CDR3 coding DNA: TGTGCCAGCAGCTCAGGGGGGACTAGAGAGACCCAGTACTTC.

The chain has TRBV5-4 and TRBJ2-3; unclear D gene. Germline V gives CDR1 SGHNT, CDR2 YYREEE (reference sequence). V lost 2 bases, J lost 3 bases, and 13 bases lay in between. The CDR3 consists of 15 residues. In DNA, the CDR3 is TGTGCCAGCAGCTTTGTAAGCGAGGCGACAGATACGCAGTATTTT. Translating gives CASSFVSEATDTQYF.

The CDR3 bases are TGTGCCAGGGGGCAGGGCTCTGGGTTCGGTGAAAAACTGTTTTTT. Amino acids: CARGQGSGFGEKLFF. The chain carries TRBV21-1 and TRBJ1-4; the DNA was not used to check the table's D call, TRBD1. TRBV21-1 is given as a pseudogene. The CDR3 loop spans 15 amino acids.

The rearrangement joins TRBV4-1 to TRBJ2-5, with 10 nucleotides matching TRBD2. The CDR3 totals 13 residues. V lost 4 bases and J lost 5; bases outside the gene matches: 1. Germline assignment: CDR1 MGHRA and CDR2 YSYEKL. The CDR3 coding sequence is TGCGCCAGCAGCCCGGGACTAGCGGAGACCCAGTACTTC. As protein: CASSPGLAETQYF.

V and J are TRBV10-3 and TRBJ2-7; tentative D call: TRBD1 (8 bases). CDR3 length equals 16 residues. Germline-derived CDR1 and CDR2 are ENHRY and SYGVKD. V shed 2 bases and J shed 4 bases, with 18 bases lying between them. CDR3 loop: CAISETGGAPLYEQYF. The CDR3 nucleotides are TGTGCCATCAGTGAGACAGGGGGGGCCCCGTTATACGAGCAGTACTTC.

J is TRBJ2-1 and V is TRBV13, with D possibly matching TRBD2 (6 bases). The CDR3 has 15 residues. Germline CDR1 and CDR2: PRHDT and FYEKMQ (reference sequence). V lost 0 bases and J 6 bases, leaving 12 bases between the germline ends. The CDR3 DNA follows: TGTGCCAGCAGCTTAGGGGGGGGTGGGTTCAATGAGCAGTTCTTC. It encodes CASSLGGGGFNEQFF.

The CDR3 sequence is CASSSLYYEQYF. The CDR3 DNA follows: TGTGCCAGCAGCTCCTTATACTACGAGCAGTACTTC. The J gene is TRBJ2-7, the V gene TRBV5-6; D not resolved. V was cut by 3 bases and J by 3 bases, with 7 bases left in between. Germline CDR1 reads SGHDT; CDR2 reads YYEEEE. The CDR3 runs to 12 residues.

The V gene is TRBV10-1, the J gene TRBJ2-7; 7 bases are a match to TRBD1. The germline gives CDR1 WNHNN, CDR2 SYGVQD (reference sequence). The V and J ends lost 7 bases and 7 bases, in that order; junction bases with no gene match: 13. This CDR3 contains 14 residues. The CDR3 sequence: CASMARDRPHEQYF. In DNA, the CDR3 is TGCGCCAGCATGGCCCGGGACAGACCACATGAGCAGTACTTC.

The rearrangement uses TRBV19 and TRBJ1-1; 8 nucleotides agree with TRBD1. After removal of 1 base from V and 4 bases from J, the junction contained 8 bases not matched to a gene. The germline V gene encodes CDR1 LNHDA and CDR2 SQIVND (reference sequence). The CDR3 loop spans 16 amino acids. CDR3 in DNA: TGTGCCAGTAGTATAGCCCCAGGGGGCCGGAGCACTGAAGCTTTCTTT. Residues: CASSIAPGGRSTEAFF. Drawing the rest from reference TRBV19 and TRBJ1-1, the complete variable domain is DGGITQSPKYLFRKEGQNVTLSCEQNLNHDAMYWYRQDPGQGLRLIYYSQIVNDFQKGDIAEGYSVSREKKESFPLTVTSAQKNPTAFYLCASSIAPGGRSTEAFFGQGTRLTVV.

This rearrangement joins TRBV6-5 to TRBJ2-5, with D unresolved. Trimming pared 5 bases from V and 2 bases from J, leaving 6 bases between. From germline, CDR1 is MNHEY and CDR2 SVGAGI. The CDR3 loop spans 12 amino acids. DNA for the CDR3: TGTGCCAGCAGTCCCCGGCAAGAGACCCAGTACTTC. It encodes CASSPRQETQYF.

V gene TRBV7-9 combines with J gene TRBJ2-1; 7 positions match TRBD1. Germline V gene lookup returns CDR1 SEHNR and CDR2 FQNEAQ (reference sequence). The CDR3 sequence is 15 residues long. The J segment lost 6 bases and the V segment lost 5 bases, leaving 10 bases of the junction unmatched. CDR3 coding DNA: TGTGCCAGCAGCCCTAGGGGGCGTCTGAGCAATGAGCAGTTCTTC. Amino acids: CASSPRGRLSNEQFF.

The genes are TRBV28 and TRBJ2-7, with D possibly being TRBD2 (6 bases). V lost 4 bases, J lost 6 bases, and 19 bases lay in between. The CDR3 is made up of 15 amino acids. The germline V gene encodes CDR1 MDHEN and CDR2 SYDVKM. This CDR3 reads CASSSVGSGSFEQYF. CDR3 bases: TGTGCCAGCAGTTCGGTAGGGTCCGGGAGTTTCGAGCAGTACTTC.